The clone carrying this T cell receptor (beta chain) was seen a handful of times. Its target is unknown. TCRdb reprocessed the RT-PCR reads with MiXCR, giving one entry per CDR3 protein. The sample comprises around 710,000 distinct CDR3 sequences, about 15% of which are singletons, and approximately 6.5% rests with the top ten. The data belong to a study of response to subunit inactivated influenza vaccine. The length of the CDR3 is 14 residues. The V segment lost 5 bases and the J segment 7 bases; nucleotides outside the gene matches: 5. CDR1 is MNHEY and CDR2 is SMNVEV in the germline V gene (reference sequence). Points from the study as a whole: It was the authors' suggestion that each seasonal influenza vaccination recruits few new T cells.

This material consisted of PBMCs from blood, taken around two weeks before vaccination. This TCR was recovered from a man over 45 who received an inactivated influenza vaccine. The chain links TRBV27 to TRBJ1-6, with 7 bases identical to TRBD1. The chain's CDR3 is CASSEPTGNSPLHF. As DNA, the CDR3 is TGTGCCAGCAGTGAACCGACAGGGAATTCACCCCTCCACTTT.